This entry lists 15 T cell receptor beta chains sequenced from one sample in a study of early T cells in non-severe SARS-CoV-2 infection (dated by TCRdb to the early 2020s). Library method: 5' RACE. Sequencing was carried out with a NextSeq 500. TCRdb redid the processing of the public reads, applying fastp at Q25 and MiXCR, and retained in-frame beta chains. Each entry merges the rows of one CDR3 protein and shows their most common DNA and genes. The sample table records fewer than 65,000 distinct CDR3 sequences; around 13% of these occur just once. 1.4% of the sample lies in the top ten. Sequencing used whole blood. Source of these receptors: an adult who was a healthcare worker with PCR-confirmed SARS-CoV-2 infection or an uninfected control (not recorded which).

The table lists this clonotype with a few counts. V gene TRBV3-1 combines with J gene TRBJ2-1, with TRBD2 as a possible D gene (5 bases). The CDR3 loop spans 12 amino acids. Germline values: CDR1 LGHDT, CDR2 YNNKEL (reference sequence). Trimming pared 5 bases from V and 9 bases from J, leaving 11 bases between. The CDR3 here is CASSSLGLEQFF. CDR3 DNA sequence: TGTGCCAGCAGCTCACTAGGCCTTGAGCAGTTCTTC.

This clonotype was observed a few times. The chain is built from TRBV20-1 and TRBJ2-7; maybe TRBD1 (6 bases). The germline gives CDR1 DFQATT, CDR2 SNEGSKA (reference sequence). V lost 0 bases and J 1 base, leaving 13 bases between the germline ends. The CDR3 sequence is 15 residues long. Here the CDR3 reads CSARDPRDKSYEQYF. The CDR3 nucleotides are TGCAGTGCTAGAGATCCGAGGGACAAGTCCTACGAGCAGTACTTC.

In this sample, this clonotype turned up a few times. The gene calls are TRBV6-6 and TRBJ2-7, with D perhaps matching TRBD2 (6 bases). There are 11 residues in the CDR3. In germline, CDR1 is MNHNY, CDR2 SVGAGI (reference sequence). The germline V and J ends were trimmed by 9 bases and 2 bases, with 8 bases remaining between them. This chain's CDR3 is CASRGTYEQYF. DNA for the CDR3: TGTGCCAGTCGGGGGACCTACGAGCAGTACTTC.

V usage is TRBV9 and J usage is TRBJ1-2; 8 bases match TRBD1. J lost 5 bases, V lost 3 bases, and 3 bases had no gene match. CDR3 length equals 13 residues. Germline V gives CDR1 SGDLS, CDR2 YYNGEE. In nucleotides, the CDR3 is TGTGCCAGCAGCGCAGGGGGCATATATGGCTACACCTTC. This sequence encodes CASSAGGIYGYTF.

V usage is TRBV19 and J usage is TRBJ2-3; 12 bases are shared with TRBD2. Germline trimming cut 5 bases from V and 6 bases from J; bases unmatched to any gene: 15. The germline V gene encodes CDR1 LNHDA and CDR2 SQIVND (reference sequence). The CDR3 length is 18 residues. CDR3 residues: CASSSYPLAGGFTDTQYF. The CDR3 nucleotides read TGTGCCAGTAGTTCTTACCCACTAGCGGGGGGCTTTACTGATACGCAGTATTTT.

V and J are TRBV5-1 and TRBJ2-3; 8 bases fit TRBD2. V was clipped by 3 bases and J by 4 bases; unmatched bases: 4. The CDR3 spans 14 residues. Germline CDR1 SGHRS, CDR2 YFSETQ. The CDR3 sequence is CASSSGLAPDTQYF. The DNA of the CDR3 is TGCGCCAGCAGCTCAGGACTAGCTCCAGATACGCAGTATTTT.

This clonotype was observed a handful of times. The CDR3 DNA sequence: TGTGCCTGGGGGCCGGGACTCAATCAGCCCCAGCATTTT. Its protein is CAWGPGLNQPQHF. The chain carries TRBV30 and TRBJ1-5; tentatively, D is TRBD1 (5 bases). The germline V and J ends were trimmed by 5 bases and 3 bases, with 11 bases remaining between them. The CDR3 loop spans 13 amino acids. Germline CDR1 reads GTSNPN; CDR2 reads SVGIG (reference sequence).

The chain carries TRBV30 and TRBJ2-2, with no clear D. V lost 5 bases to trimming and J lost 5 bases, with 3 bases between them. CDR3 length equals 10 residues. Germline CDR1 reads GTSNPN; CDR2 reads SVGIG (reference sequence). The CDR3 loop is CAWGTGELFF. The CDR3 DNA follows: TGTGCCTGGGGAACCGGGGAGCTGTTTTTT.

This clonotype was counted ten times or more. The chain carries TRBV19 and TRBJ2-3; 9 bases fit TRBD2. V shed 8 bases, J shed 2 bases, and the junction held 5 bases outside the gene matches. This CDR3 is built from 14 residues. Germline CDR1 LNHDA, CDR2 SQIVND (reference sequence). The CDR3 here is CASSRGGDTDTQYF. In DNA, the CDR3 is TGTGCCAGTTCGCGGGGGGGAGACACAGATACGCAGTATTTT.

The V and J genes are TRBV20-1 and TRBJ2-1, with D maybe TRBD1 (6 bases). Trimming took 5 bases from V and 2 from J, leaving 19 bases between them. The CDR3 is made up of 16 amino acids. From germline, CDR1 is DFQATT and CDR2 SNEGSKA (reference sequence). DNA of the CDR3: TGCAGTGCTCAGACCGGGACACCCAACCCCTACAATGAGCAGTTCTTC. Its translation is CSAQTGTPNPYNEQFF.

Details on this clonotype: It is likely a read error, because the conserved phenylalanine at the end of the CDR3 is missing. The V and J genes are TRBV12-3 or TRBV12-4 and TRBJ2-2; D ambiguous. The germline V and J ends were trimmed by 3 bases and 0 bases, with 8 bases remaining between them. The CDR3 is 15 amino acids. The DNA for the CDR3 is TGTGCCAGCAGTTTGGGCCAGCCGAACACCGGGGAGCTGTTTTCT. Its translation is CASSLGQPNTGELFS.

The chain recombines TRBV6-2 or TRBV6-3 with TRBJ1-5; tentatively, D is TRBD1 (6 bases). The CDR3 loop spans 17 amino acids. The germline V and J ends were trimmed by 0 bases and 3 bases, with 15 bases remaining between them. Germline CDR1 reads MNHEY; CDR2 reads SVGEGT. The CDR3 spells CASSYSTGQPDNQPQHF. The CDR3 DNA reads TGTGCCAGCAGTTACTCGACCGGACAGCCAGACAATCAGCCCCAGCATTTT.

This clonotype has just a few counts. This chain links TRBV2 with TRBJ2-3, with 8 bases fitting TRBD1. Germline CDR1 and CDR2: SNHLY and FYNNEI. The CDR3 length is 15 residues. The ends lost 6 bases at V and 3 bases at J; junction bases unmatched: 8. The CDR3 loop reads CASSAGGVRTDTQYF. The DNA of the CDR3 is TGTGCCAGCAGCGCAGGGGGCGTTCGTACAGATACGCAGTATTTT.

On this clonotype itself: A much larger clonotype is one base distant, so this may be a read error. CDR3 bases: TGTGCCAGCTGTTACTCCACCTCCGGGACAGGGATGGCACCCCTCCACTTT. Amino acids: CASCYSTSGTGMAPLHF. This chain connects TRBV6-5 to TRBJ1-6; the match to TRBD1 covers 9 bases. The CDR3 covers 17 residues. Germline CDR1 and CDR2: MNHEY and SVGAGI.

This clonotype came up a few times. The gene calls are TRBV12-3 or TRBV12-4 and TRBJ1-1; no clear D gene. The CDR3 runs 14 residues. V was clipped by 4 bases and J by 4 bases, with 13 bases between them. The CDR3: CASSSTVKGTEAFF. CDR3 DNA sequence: TGTGCCAGCAGTTCTACCGTAAAAGGCACTGAAGCTTTCTTT.